This TCR beta chain was recovered during a study of blood T cell repertoires in COVID-19. Study-level background: Italy, Spain and the United States were the sources of the convalescent and acute COVID-19 samples. The cDNA or gDNA used as material had been derived from T cells, B-cell-depleted T cells, or PBMCs.

As handled by the study authors: Researchers report that nucleated cell counts were estimated from reference gene primer amplification. Profiling relied on immunoSEQ multiplex PCR, and the TCRdb table lists in-frame clones only, not all of them. That table gives V, J and clone size, and the DNA gave D and trimming. The profile covers roughly 93,000 clones, with around 85% appearing a single time and around 10% taken by the ten largest. Trimming took off 4 bases at V and 5 bases at J, with 20 bases between the two ends. The germline V gene encodes CDR1 LGHNA and CDR2 YSLEER. CDR3 length: 16 residues. The TCR comes from a woman of 80 years or more with acute or convalescent COVID-19. This chain connects TRBV4-3 to TRBJ1-1; TRBD1 might be the D (5 bases). The sample was peripheral blood. CDR3 sequence reads: CASSPTPGGGGTEAFF. The CDR3 bases are TGCGCCAGCAGCCCCACCCCGGGCGGGGGAGGAACTGAAGCTTTCTTT.